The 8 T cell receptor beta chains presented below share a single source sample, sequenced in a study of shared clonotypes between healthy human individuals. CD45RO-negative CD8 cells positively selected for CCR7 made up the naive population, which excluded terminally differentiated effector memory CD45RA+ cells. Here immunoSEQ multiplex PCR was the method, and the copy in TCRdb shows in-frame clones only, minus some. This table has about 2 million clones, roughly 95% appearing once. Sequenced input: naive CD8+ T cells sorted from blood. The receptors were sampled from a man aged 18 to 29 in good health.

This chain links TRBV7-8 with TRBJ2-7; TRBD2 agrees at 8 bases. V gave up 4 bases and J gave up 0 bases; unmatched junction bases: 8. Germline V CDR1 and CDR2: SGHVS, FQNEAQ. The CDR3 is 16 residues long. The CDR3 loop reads CASSYEAGGSSYEQYF. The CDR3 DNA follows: TGTGCCAGCAGCTACGAGGCGGGGGGAAGCTCCTACGAGCAGTACTTC.

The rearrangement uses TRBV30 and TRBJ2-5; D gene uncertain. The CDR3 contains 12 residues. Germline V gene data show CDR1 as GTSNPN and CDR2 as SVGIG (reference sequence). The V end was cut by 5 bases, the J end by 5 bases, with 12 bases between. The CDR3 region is CAWGSKSETQYF. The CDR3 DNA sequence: TGTGCCTGGGGGTCTAAATCGGAGACCCAGTACTTC. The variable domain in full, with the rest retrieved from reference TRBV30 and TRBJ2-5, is SQTIHQWPATLVQPVGSPLSLECTVEGTSNPNLYWYRQAAGRGLQLLFYSVGIGQISSEVPQNLSASRPQDRQFILSSKKLLLSDSGFYLCAWGSKSETQYFGPGTRLLVL.

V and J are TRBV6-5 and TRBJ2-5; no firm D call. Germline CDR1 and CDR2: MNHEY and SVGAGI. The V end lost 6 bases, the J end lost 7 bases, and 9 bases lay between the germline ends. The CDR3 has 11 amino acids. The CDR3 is CASRVGWTQYF. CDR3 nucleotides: TGTGCCAGCAGGGTGGGTTGGACCCAGTACTTC.

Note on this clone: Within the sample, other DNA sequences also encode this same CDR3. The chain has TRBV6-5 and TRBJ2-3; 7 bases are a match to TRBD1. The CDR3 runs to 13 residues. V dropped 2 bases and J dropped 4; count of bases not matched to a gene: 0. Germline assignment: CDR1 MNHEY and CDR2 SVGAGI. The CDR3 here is CASSYQGADTQYF. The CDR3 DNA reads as TGTGCCAGCAGTTACCAGGGGGCAGATACGCAGTATTTT.

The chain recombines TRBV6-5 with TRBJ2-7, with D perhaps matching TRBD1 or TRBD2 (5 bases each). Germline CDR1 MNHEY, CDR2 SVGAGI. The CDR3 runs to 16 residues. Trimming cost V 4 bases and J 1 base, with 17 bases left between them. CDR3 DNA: TGTGCCAGCAGTTTGAGTAAGGGGACGGGATCCTACGAGCAGTACTTC. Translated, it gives CASSLSKGTGSYEQYF.

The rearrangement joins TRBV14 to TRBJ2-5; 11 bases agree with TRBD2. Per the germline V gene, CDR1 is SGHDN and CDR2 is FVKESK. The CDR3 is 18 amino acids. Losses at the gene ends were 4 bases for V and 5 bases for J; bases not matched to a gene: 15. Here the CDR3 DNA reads TGTGCCAGCAGCCTGATAGCGGGAGGGCCCGTGTCTTTCGAGACCCAGTACTTC. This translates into CASSLIAGGPVSFETQYF.

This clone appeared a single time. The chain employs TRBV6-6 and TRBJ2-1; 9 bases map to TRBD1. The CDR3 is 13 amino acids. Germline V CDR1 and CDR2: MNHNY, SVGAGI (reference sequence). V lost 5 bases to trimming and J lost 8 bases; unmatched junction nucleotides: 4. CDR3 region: CASSRTGEHEQFF. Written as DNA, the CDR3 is TGTGCCAGCAGTCGGACAGGGGAACATGAGCAGTTCTTC.

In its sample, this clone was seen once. CDR3 DNA: TGTGCCAGCAGGCGAGGCGGGGGGGCATCAGATACGCAGTATTTT. Its protein is CASRRGGGASDTQYF. The chain carries TRBV7-2 and TRBJ2-3, with TRBD2 matching over 9 bases. The CDR3 consists of 15 residues. J was trimmed by 4 bases and V by 6 bases; bases with no gene match: 8. CDR1 is SGHTA, CDR2 FQGNSA, per germline.